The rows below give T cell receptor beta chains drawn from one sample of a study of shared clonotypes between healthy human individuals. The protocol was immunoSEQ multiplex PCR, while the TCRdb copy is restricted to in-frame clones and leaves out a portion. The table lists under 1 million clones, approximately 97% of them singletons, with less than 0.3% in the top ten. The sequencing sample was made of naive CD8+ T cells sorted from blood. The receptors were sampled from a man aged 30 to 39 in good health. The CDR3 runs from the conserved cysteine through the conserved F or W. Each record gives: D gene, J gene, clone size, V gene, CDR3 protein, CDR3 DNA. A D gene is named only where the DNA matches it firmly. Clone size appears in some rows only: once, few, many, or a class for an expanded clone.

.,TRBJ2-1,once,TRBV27,CASRPQAGEIYNEQFF,TGTGCCAGCAGACCCCAGGCAGGGGAAATTTACAATGAGCAGTTCTTC
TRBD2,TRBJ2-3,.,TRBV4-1,CASSQVTGLVDTQYF,TGCGCCAGCAGCCAAGTTACAGGACTAGTTGATACGCAGTATTTT
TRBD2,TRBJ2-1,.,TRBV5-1,CASSFPGTSGRNNEQFF,TGCGCCAGCAGCTTCCCTGGAACTAGCGGGAGAAATAATGAGCAGTTCTTC
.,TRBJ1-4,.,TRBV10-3,CAISRSATNEKLFF,TGTGCCATCAGCCGATCAGCAACTAATGAAAAACTGTTTTTT
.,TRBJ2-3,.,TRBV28,CASSVIDSPVIGDTQYF,TGTGCCAGCAGCGTCATTGACAGCCCAGTAATAGGAGATACGCAGTATTTT
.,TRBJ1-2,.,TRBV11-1,CASSPPGTSYGYTF,TGTGCCAGCAGCCCCCCCGGGACGTCCTATGGCTACACCTTC
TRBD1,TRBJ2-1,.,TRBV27,CASSPRGQSSFEQFF,TGTGCCAGCAGTCCTCGGGGACAGTCATCCTTTGAGCAGTTCTTC
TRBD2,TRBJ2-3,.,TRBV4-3,CASSQDPPSGSTDTQYF,TGCGCCAGCAGCCAAGATCCCCCTAGCGGAAGCACAGATACGCAGTATTTT
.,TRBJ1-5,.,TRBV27,CASNPDLYSNQPQHF,TGTGCCAGCAATCCGGACCTCTATAGCAATCAGCCCCAGCATTTT
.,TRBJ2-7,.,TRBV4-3,CASSQARFLSYEQYF,TGCGCCAGCAGCCAAGCGAGGTTTCTCTCCTACGAGCAGTACTTC
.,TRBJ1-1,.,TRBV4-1,CASSQVHLNTEAFF,TGCGCCAGCAGCCAAGTCCACTTGAACACTGAAGCTTTCTTT
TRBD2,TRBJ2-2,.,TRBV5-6,CASSGTSGSGTGELFF,TGTGCCAGCAGCGGAACTAGCGGGAGTGGTACCGGGGAGCTGTTTTTT
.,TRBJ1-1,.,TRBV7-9,CASSKEGPEAFF,TGTGCCAGCAGCAAAGAGGGCCCTGAAGCTTTCTTT
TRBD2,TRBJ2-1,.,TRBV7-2,CASSPQGAGAFQGEQFF,TGTGCCAGCAGCCCCCAGGGAGCGGGAGCGTTTCAGGGTGAGCAGTTCTTC
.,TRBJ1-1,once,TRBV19,CASSVGTMNTEAFF,TGTGCCAGTAGCGTCGGCACCATGAACACTGAAGCTTTCTTT
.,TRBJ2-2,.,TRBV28,CASKWAGEYTGELFF,TGTGCCAGCAAGTGGGCAGGGGAGTACACCGGGGAGCTGTTTTTT
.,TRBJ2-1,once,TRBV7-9,CASSQRRDSKWYGNEQFF,TGTGCCAGCAGCCAAAGAAGGGACTCCAAATGGTATGGCAATGAGCAGTTCTTC
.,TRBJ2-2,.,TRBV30,CAWSILGTGELFF,TGTGCCTGGAGTATCCTGGGCACCGGGGAGCTGTTTTTT
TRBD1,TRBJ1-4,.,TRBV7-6,CASSLWAGTGHEKLFF,TGTGCCAGCAGCTTATGGGCCGGGACAGGTCATGAAAAACTGTTTTTT
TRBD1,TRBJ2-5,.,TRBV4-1,CASSQHPPGTEAQETQYF,TGCGCCAGCAGCCAACACCCCCCCGGGACAGAGGCCCAAGAGACCCAGTACTTC
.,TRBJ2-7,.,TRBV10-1,CATAPGPWDDEQYF,TGCGCCACGGCTCCGGGACCTTGGGACGACGAGCAGTACTTC
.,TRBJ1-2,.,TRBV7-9,CASKPPWSGAHGANYGYTF,TGTGCCAGCAAACCTCCCTGGTCGGGGGCGCATGGAGCTAACTATGGCTACACCTTC
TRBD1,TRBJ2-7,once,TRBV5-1,CASSPGRGPLYEQYF,TGCGCCAGCAGCCCTGGCAGGGGGCCGTTATACGAGCAGTACTTC
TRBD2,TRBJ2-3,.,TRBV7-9,CASIPTSGVTDTQYF,TGTGCCAGCATCCCGACTAGCGGGGTCACAGATACGCAGTATTTT
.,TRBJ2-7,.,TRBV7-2,CASSLWNSYEQYF,TGTGCCAGCAGCTTATGGAATTCCTACGAGCAGTACTTC
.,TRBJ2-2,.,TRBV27,CASSFSRRDGELFF,TGTGCCAGCAGTTTTAGTCGGCGGGACGGGGAGCTGTTTTTT
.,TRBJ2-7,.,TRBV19,CASLARDGSSYEQYF,TGTGCCAGTTTGGCCAGAGACGGAAGCTCCTACGAGCAGTACTTC
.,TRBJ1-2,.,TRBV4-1,CASSQVQGSAYGYTF,TGCGCCAGCAGCCAAGTTCAGGGCTCGGCCTATGGCTACACCTTC
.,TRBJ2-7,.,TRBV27,CASSPGQAGYEQYF,TGTGCCAGCAGCCCGGGACAAGCGGGATACGAGCAGTACTTC
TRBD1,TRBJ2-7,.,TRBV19,CASSKPGQGGYEQYF,TGTGCCAGTAGTAAGCCGGGACAGGGTGGTTACGAGCAGTACTTC
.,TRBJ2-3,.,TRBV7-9,CASSLARGLLTDTQYF,TGTGCCAGCAGCTTAGCCCGGGGCCTACTCACAGATACGCAGTATTTT
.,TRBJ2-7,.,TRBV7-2,CASSLVATGSYEQYF,TGTGCCAGCAGCTTAGTTGCGACAGGATCCTACGAGCAGTACTTC
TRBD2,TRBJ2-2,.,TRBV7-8,CASSPRRAGVNTGELFF,TGTGCCAGCAGCCCAAGGCGAGCGGGAGTAAACACCGGGGAGCTGTTTTTT
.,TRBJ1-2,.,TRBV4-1,CASSQEAGPDYGYTF,TGCGCCAGCAGCCAAGAGGCAGGGCCGGACTATGGCTACACCTTC
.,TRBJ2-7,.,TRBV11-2,CASSPWDTPNEQYF,TGTGCCAGCAGCCCATGGGACACCCCCAACGAGCAGTACTTC
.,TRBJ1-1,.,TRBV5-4,CASRPTGSTEAFF,TGTGCCAGCAGGCCCACAGGGTCCACTGAAGCTTTCTTT
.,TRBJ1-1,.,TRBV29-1,CSVKSGSLNTEAFF,TGCAGCGTTAAAAGCGGCAGCCTGAACACTGAAGCTTTCTTT
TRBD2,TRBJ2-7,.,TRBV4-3,CASSRELAAVYEQYF,TGCGCCAGCAGCCGAGAACTAGCGGCCGTCTACGAGCAGTACTTC
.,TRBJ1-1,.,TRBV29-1,CSVEEETWDTEAFF,TGCAGCGTTGAAGAGGAAACCTGGGACACTGAAGCTTTCTTT
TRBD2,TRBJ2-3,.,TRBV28,CASSAGGPRDTQYF,TGTGCCAGCAGTGCGGGAGGGCCCAGGGATACGCAGTATTTT
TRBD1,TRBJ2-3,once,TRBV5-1,CASSPRTGGDTQYF,TGCGCCAGCAGCCCCCGGACAGGGGGCGATACGCAGTATTTT
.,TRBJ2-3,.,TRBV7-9,CASSPYSGRRSDTQYF,TGTGCCAGCAGCCCTTATTCCGGCAGGCGTTCAGATACGCAGTATTTT
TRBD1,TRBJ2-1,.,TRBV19,CATIGGQSSYNEQFF,TGTGCCACTATAGGGGGCCAGAGCTCCTACAATGAGCAGTTCTTC
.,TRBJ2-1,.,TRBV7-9,CASKGGQSARHNEQFF,TGTGCCAGCAAGGGGGGCCAGAGCGCCAGGCACAATGAGCAGTTCTTC
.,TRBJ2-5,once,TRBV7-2,CASSLGEGWGQETQYF,TGTGCCAGCAGCTTAGGAGAGGGGTGGGGGCAAGAGACCCAGTACTTC
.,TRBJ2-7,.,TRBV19,CASSIAGADEQYF,TGTGCCAGTAGTATTGCAGGGGCGGACGAGCAGTACTTC
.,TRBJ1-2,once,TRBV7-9,CASSSPAGLNYGYTF,TGTGCCAGCAGCTCCCCCGCGGGGCTGAACTATGGCTACACCTTC
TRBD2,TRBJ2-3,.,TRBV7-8,CASSSRLAGRSTDTQYF,TGTGCCAGCAGCTCCAGACTAGCGGGACGGTCCACAGATACGCAGTATTTT
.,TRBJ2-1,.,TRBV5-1,CASSPAGGINEQFF,TGCGCCAGCAGCCCGGCTGGGGGGATCAATGAGCAGTTCTTC
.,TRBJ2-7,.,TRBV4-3,CASSLTDRRGDEQYF,TGCGCCAGCAGCCTCACCGACAGGCGCGGAGACGAGCAGTACTTC
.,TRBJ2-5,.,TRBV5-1,CASSTGLQETQYF,TGCGCCAGCAGTACCGGACTACAAGAGACCCAGTACTTC
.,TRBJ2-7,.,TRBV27,CASSLSPPGELLYEQYF,TGTGCCAGCAGTTTATCCCCCCCCGGGGAACTCCTCTACGAGCAGTACTTC
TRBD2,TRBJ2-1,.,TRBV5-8,CASSLWREGRNEQFF,TGTGCCAGCAGCTTGTGGCGGGAGGGCCGGAATGAGCAGTTCTTC
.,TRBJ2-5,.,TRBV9,CASSVAPQAGETQYF,TGTGCCAGCAGCGTAGCTCCGCAGGCCGGGGAGACCCAGTACTTC
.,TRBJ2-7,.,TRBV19,CASSIRVLGLYEQYF,TGTGCCAGTAGTATCAGGGTTCTAGGACTCTACGAGCAGTACTTC